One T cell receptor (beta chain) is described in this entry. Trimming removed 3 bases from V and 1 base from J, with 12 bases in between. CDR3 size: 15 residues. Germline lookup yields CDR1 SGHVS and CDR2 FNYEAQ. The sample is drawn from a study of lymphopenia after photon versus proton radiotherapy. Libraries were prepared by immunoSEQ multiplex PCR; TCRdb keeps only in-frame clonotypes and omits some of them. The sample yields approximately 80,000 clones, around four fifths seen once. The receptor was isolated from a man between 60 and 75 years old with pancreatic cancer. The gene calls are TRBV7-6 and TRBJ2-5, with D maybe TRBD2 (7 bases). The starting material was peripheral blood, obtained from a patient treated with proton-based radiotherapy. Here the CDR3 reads CASSLFGGRQETQYF. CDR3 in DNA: TGTGCCAGCAGCTTGTTCGGGGGGCGCCAAGAGACCCAGTACTTC.